One and the same sample provided the 10 T cell receptor beta chains below, sequenced in a study of blood T cell repertoires in COVID-19. Method: immunoSEQ multiplex PCR; TCRdb's copy keeps in-frame clones and lacks some. The sample has approximately 240,000 clones; 86% are singletons. The specimen sequenced was PBMCs or T cells enriched from blood (not recorded which). The receptors were gathered from a woman in her forties or fifties in a cohort exposed to, infected with or recovered from COVID-19 (not recorded which).

V usage is TRBV9 and J usage is TRBJ2-4; possibly TRBD2 for D (6 bases). CDR1 and CDR2 (germline): SGDLS, YYNGEE. V lost 4 bases, J lost 5 bases, and 16 bases lay in between. This CDR3 is 15 amino acids long. This CDR3 reads CASSLRSGRQNIQYF. DNA for the CDR3: TGTGCCAGCAGCCTACGGTCTGGGAGGCAAAACATTCAGTACTTC. The variable domain in full, with the rest retrieved from reference TRBV9 and TRBJ2-4, is DSGVTQTPKHLITATGQRVTLRCSPRSGDLSVYWYQQSLDQGLQFLIQYYNGEERAKGNILERFSAQQFPDLHSELNLSSLELGDSALYFCASSLRSGRQNIQYFGAGTRLSVL.

The chain combines TRBV4-3 with TRBJ2-1, with a tentative D call TRBD2 (6 bases). Germline lookup yields CDR1 LGHNA and CDR2 YSLEER. V was trimmed by 4 bases and J by 4 bases, leaving 20 bases between them. This CDR3 spans 17 amino acids. This CDR3 reads CASSRRDFRSVYNEQFF. For the CDR3, the DNA is TGCGCCAGCAGCCGCCGGGACTTCCGATCCGTTTACAATGAGCAGTTCTTC.

The J gene is TRBJ1-1, the V gene TRBV7-2; no firm D call. From germline, CDR1 is SGHTA and CDR2 FQGNSA. The CDR3 totals 13 residues. V shed 4 bases and J shed 3 bases, with 9 bases lying between them. As DNA, the CDR3 is TGTGCCAGCAGCTGGTGGCGGGACACTGAAGCTTTCTTT. Its protein product is CASSWWRDTEAFF.

The J gene is TRBJ2-2, the V gene TRBV2, with D tentatively TRBD1 (6 bases). Germline loops: CDR1 SNHLY, CDR2 FYNNEI. The CDR3 has 18 amino acids. V lost 8 bases and J 0 bases, leaving 22 bases between the germline ends. In nucleotides, the CDR3 is TGTGCCAGCGAAGGGGGAATACGGGATCCTACGAACACCGGGGAGCTGTTTTTT. Protein product: CASEGGIRDPTNTGELFF.

V and J are TRBV5-1 and TRBJ2-7; D unresolved. The CDR3 spans 15 residues. Trimming took off 4 bases at V and 6 bases at J, with 20 bases between the two ends. Germline V lookup: CDR1 SGHRS, CDR2 YFSETQ. The CDR3 DNA is TGCGCCAGCAGCCCCGGCCGCCTGGAGTATTTCGAGCAGTACTTC. Encoded protein: CASSPGRLEYFEQYF.

The V and J genes are TRBV30 and TRBJ2-2; 9 bases line up with TRBD1. Trimming cost V 3 bases and J 6 bases; bases outside gene matches: 2. This CDR3 has 13 amino acids. The germline gives CDR1 GTSNPN, CDR2 SVGIG (reference sequence). The CDR3 loop is CAWRGTGPGELFF. For the CDR3, the DNA is TGTGCCTGGAGGGGGACAGGGCCCGGGGAGCTGTTTTTT.

The chain links TRBV9 to TRBJ1-2; D gene ambiguous. Germline assignment: CDR1 SGDLS and CDR2 YYNGEE. Trimming removed 0 bases at V and 5 bases at J, with 14 bases between. There are 15 residues in the CDR3. The CDR3 loop reads CASSVAPTDGYGYTF. In nucleotides, the CDR3 is TGTGCCAGCAGCGTAGCTCCGACTGATGGATATGGCTACACCTTC. Combining the CDR3 with reference TRBV9 and TRBJ1-2 gives the whole variable domain DSGVTQTPKHLITATGQRVTLRCSPRSGDLSVYWYQQSLDQGLQFLIQYYNGEERAKGNILERFSAQQFPDLHSELNLSSLELGDSALYFCASSVAPTDGYGYTFGSGTRLTVV.

The genes are TRBV5-6 and TRBJ1-1, with a tentative D call TRBD1 (5 bases). Trimming took 0 bases from V and 7 from J, leaving 16 bases between them. Germline CDR1 reads SGHDT; CDR2 reads YYEEEE. The CDR3 extends over 15 amino acids. CDR3 residues: CASSLGYTGTDEAFF. The CDR3 DNA sequence: TGTGCCAGCAGCTTGGGATACACAGGAACAGATGAAGCTTTCTTT.

This clone was counted only a few times. The chain links TRBV3-1 (or the pseudogene TRBV3-2) to TRBJ1-2; 9 bases agree with TRBD1. The CDR3 spans 15 residues. In germline, CDR1 is LGHDT, CDR2 YNNKEL (reference sequence). Unmatched junction bases numbered 12, after V lost 5 bases and J lost 8 bases. CDR3: CASSINRGRGRGYTF. The DNA for the CDR3 is TGTGCCAGCAGCATTAACAGGGGGCGAGGTCGGGGCTACACCTTC.

This clone turned up a few times. CDR3 sequence: CASSTLPGTGNTGELFF. For the CDR3, the DNA is TGTGCCAGTAGTACACTCCCCGGGACAGGGAACACCGGGGAGCTGTTTTTT. This chain connects TRBV19 to TRBJ2-2, with TRBD1 matching over 8 bases. This CDR3 is 17 amino acids long. The trim removed 4 bases at V and 1 base at J, leaving 8 bases unmatched. Germline V gives CDR1 LNHDA, CDR2 SQIVND (reference sequence).